What follows are 20 T cell receptor beta chains derived from one specimen sequenced in a study of cytomegalovirus exposure and HLA in healthy donors. PCR was performed using 60 Vbeta and 13 Jbeta primers. Libraries were prepared by immunoSEQ multiplex PCR; TCRdb keeps only in-frame clonotypes and omits some of them. The table has some 200,000 clones, roughly 13% seen once. The sample consisted of PBMCs. All receptors come from a man in his fifties or sixties in good health and CMV-seropositive.

There are a few counts of this clone. The genes are TRBV11-3 and TRBJ2-7; D uncertain. With 3 bases removed from V and 2 bases from J, the gap between germline ends came to 5 bases. Germline assignment: CDR1 SGHNT and CDR2 YENEEA. The CDR3 runs to 12 residues. Written as DNA, the CDR3 is TGTGCCAGCAGCTTGACACCCTACGAGCAGTACTTC. Translating gives CASSLTPYEQYF.

This clone has more than one count but fewer than ten. The rearrangement uses TRBV2 and TRBJ2-2; 11 bases are a match to TRBD2. This CDR3 has 14 residues. Germline V lookup: CDR1 SNHLY, CDR2 FYNNEI. J was trimmed by 7 bases and V by 4 bases; bases with no gene match: 2. CDR3 sequence (DNA): TGTGCCAGCAGTGCACTAGCGGGGGACGGGGAGCTGTTTTTT. Its translation is CASSALAGDGELFF.

The J gene is TRBJ1-3, the V gene TRBV9, with D unclear. Germline CDR1 SGDLS, CDR2 YYNGEE. The CDR3 is 16 amino acids. With 0 bases removed from V and 0 bases from J, the gap between germline ends came to 10 bases. The CDR3 loop reads CASSVDPGTSGNTIYF. CDR3 bases: TGTGCCAGCAGCGTAGACCCAGGAACCTCTGGAAACACCATATATTTT.

This clone was seen a handful of times. The chain is built from TRBV6-1 and TRBJ1-5; 8 bases map to TRBD1. In germline, CDR1 is MNHNS, CDR2 SASEGT. V shed 2 bases and J 6 bases; nucleotides not matched to a gene: 15. The CDR3 length is 18 residues. The CDR3 DNA is TGTGCCAGCAGTGAATTTTCCAGGGGGCCCTTATTGGGTCAGCCCCAGCATTTT. It yields the protein CASSEFSRGPLLGQPQHF.

A few counts support this clone. An end of the junction differs from the germline gene, which may be a read error. V is TRBV14 and J is TRBJ1-2, with 10 nucleotides matching TRBD1. The CDR3 totals 14 residues. CDR1 and CDR2 (germline): SGHDN, FVKESK. In DNA form, the CDR3 reads TGTACCAGCAGCCTGGACAGGGGGAACTATGGCTACACCTTC. It yields the protein CTSSLDRGNYGYTF.

In this sample, this clone turned up a few times. The CDR3, as DNA: TGCGCCAGCAGCCTGGGAGGTAATTCACCCCTCCACTTT. As protein: CASSLGGNSPLHF. The chain is built from TRBV4-3 and TRBJ1-6; D unresolved. The V end was cut by 4 bases, the J end by 6 bases, with 7 bases between. This CDR3 spans 13 amino acids. Per germline, CDR1 LGHNA and CDR2 YSLEER.

This clone was counted only a few times. The V gene is TRBV7-2, the J gene TRBJ2-7, with 10 bases matching TRBD1. CDR3 length: 15 amino acids. The germline gives CDR1 SGHTA, CDR2 FQGNSA. J lost 6 bases, V lost 2 bases, and 7 bases had no gene match. The CDR3 region is CASSLPRDRGGEQYF. CDR3 DNA: TGTGCCAGCAGCTTACCACGGGACAGGGGCGGCGAGCAGTACTTC.

This clone was counted only a few times. The chain joins TRBV12-5 to TRBJ1-2; D perhaps matches TRBD1 (6 bases). The CDR3 sequence is 14 residues long. With 1 base removed from V and 7 bases from J, the gap between germline ends came to 13 bases. Per the germline V gene, CDR1 is LGHNT and CDR2 is FRNRAP. The CDR3: CASGLEGVGVGYTF. CDR3 in DNA: TGTGCTAGTGGTTTGGAGGGGGTTGGAGTTGGCTACACCTTC.

Points on this clone: An end of the junction does not agree with germline; a read error may underlie this. This chain uses TRBV5-1 with TRBJ1-2; D not certain. The length of the CDR3 is 14 residues. Germline assignment: CDR1 SGHRS and CDR2 YFSETQ. The CDR3 DNA reads TGCGCCAGCAGCGGAACAACGGCTAACTATGGCTACCCCTTC. Amino acid sequence: CASSGTTANYGYPF.

The V gene is TRBV27, the J gene TRBJ2-1; 7 bases match TRBD2. This CDR3 is 16 amino acids long. CDR1 and CDR2 (germline): MNHEY, SMNVEV (reference sequence). With 5 bases clipped from V and 7 bases from J, the junction kept 14 bases outside the gene matches. The DNA of the CDR3 is TGTGCCAGCAGTCTAAATAGACTAGCCCGAAGGAATGAGCAGTTCTTC. The encoded protein is CASSLNRLARRNEQFF.

V and J are TRBV4-3 and TRBJ1-3, with 11 bases aligning to TRBD1. The CDR3 spans 16 residues. J was trimmed by 6 bases and V by 4 bases; bases with no gene match: 8. CDR1 is LGHNA, CDR2 YSLEER, per germline. The CDR3 DNA sequence: TGCGCCAGCAGCCCGGGGGAAGGACAGGGGGCAAACACCATATATTTT. It is translated as CASSPGEGQGANTIYF.

This sequence joins TRBV5-6 and TRBJ2-7, with D possibly being TRBD1 (6 bases). Germline assignment: CDR1 SGHDT and CDR2 YYEEEE. The germline V and J ends were trimmed by 4 bases and 3 bases, with 17 bases remaining between them. CDR3 length: 15 amino acids. For the CDR3, the DNA is TGTGCCAGCAGCCCGGACAGATTCACCTACTACGAGCAGTACGTC. Encoded protein: CASSPDRFTYYEQYV.

V and J are TRBV28 and TRBJ1-6; TRBD1 matches at 9 bases. Germline V lookup: CDR1 MDHEN, CDR2 SYDVKM. V trimming: 4 bases; J trimming: 9 bases; junction bases outside the gene matches: 7. There are 15 residues in the CDR3. CDR3 sequence: CASSSAGTGSSPLHF. The DNA for the CDR3 is TGTGCCAGCAGTTCCGCCGGGACAGGGAGTTCACCCCTCCACTTT.

This clone occurred a few times. V gene TRBV4-3 combines with J gene TRBJ2-2; tentatively, D is TRBD1 (6 bases). The CDR3 covers 16 residues. CDR1 is LGHNA, CDR2 YSLEER, per germline. Trimming took off 1 base at V and 2 bases at J, with 11 bases between the two ends. CDR3 amino acids: CASSQGTGQNTGELFF. CDR3 DNA: TGCGCCAGCAGCCAAGGGACGGGACAAAACACCGGGGAGCTGTTTTTT.

This clone was seen only a few times. V and J are TRBV27 and TRBJ1-1; 7 bases are shared with TRBD1. After removal of 5 bases from V and 5 bases from J, the junction contained 11 bases not matched to a gene. Germline-derived CDR1 and CDR2 are MNHEY and SMNVEV (reference sequence). The CDR3 loop spans 15 amino acids. CDR3 loop: CASSTPTGFETEAFF. DNA of the CDR3: TGTGCCAGCAGTACCCCGACAGGGTTTGAGACTGAAGCTTTCTTT.

The chain is built from TRBV7-2 and TRBJ1-2; TRBD1 agrees at 7 bases. V trimming: 5 bases; J trimming: 3 bases; junction bases outside the gene matches: 6. The CDR3 is 14 residues long. Germline CDR1 and CDR2: SGHTA and FQGNSA. The CDR3 sequence: CASSDKQGYYGYTF. Here the CDR3 DNA reads TGTGCCAGCAGCGACAAACAGGGGTACTATGGCTACACCTTC.

The chain has TRBV21-1 and TRBJ1-1; the table's D call TRBD1 went unverified against the DNA. TRBV21-1 is deemed a pseudogene. The CDR3 totals 16 residues. The CDR3 region has the DNA TGTGCCAGCAGCAAATGGGACAGGTCGGGAAACACTGAAGCTTTCTTT. Translated, it gives CASSKWDRSGNTEAFF.

The chain is built from TRBV5-1 and TRBJ1-2; D may be TRBD1 (6 bases). The CDR3 runs to 16 residues. The V gene's germline CDR1 is SGHRS and CDR2 YFSETQ. V was trimmed by 4 bases and J by 0 bases, leaving 16 bases between them. DNA of the CDR3: TGCGCCAGCAGCCCGGGGACATCATGGACTAACTATGGCTACACCTTC. Encoded protein: CASSPGTSWTNYGYTF. Combining the CDR3 with reference TRBV5-1 and TRBJ1-2 gives the whole variable domain KAGVTQTPRYLIKTRGQQVTLSCSPISGHRSVSWYQQTPGQGLQFLFEYFSETQRNKGNFPGRFSGRQFSNSRSEMNVSTLELGDSALYLCASSPGTSWTNYGYTFGSGTRLTVV.

The chain recombines TRBV2 with TRBJ1-1; 9 nucleotides align to TRBD1. Germline lookup yields CDR1 SNHLY and CDR2 FYNNEI. This CDR3 is built from 15 residues. Unmatched junction bases numbered 4, after V lost 4 bases and J lost 1 base. The CDR3 coding sequence is TGTGCCAGCAGTGTGTTGGGACAGGGGAACACTGAAGCTTTCTTT. This encodes CASSVLGQGNTEAFF.

The CDR3 region has the DNA TGTGCCAGCAGCTTTGGGAAAGGGGTGCAAGAGACCCAGTACTTC. Its protein is CASSFGKGVQETQYF. This rearrangement joins TRBV7-8 to TRBJ2-5, with D perhaps TRBD1 (5 bases). The germline V and J ends were trimmed by 3 bases and 2 bases, with 13 bases remaining between them. Looked up from germline, CDR1 is SGHVS and CDR2 is FQNEAQ. The CDR3 has 15 residues.